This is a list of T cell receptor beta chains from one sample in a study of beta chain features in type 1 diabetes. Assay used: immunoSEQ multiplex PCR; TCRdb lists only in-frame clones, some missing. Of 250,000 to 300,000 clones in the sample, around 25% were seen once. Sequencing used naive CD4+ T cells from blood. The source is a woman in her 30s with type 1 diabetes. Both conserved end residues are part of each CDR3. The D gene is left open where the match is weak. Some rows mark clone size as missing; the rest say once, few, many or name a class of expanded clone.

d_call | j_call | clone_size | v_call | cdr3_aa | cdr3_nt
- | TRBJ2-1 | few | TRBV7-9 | CASSLVSEQFF | TGTGCCAGCAGCTTAGTGAGCGAGCAGTTCTTC
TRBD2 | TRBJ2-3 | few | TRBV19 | CASSNLAGYTDTQYF | TGTGCCAGTAGTAACCTAGCGGGTTACACAGATACGCAGTATTTT
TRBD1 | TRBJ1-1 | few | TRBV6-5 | CASSYDRQGPEAFF | TGTGCCAGCAGTTACGATCGACAGGGGCCTGAAGCTTTCTTT
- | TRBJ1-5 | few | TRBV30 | CAWSVEGNQPQHF | TGTGCCTGGAGTGTGGAGGGGAATCAGCCCCAGCATTTT
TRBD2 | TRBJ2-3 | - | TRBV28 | CASSLGGSRADTQYF | TGTGCCAGCAGTTTGGGCGGGAGCCGGGCAGATACGCAGTATTTT
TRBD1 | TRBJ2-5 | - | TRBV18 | CASSDGQGETQYF | TGTGCCAGCTCAGACGGACAGGGGGAGACCCAGTACTTC
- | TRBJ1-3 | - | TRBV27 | CASKDTGNTIYF | TGTGCCAGCAAAGACACTGGAAACACCATATATTTT
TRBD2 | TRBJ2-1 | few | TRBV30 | CAWTGTSGRVEQFF | TGTGCCTGGACGGGGACTAGCGGGAGAGTGGAGCAGTTCTTC
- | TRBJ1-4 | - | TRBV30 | CAWSGAWETNEKLFF | TGTGCCTGGAGTGGGGCCTGGGAGACTAATGAAAAACTGTTTTTT
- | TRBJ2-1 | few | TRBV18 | CASSPTGNEQFF | TGTGCCAGCTCACCCACGGGGAATGAGCAGTTCTTC
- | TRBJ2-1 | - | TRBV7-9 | CASSTRTDVHEQFF | TGTGCCAGCAGCACCCGGACAGATGTCCATGAGCAGTTCTTC